The rows below give T cell receptor beta chains drawn from one sample of a study of CD8+CD57+ T cells in acquired aplastic anemia. TCRdb reprocessed the reads with MiXCR, giving one entry per CDR3 protein. The sample includes under 200,000 distinct CDR3 sequences, 60% to 80% of them seen just once. The sequencing sample was made of sorted CD4+, CD8+, or CD8+CD57+ T cells (not recorded which) from PBMCs. These receptors came from a human donor with aplastic anemia. CDR3s leave out the opening cysteine and the closing phenylalanine or tryptophan.

CDR3aa,v_gene,j_gene
ASNQGGDNSPLH,TRBV9,TRBJ1-6
ASSTDGELNEKLF,TRBV5-1,TRBJ1-4
ASRTDNYGYT,TRBV19,TRBJ1-2
ASSLSGGRHEQY,TRBV7-6,TRBJ2-7
AITAGNTQY,TRBV10-3,TRBJ2-3
ASAPGGYEQY,TRBV12-5,TRBJ2-7
ASSSAGYEQF,TRBV7-3,TRBJ2-1
ASIIYRGNQETQY,TRBV10-1,TRBJ2-5
ASTPFRGRGANVLT,TRBV12-3/TRBV12-4,TRBJ2-6
ASTLSGRASPQH,TRBV12-3/TRBV12-4,TRBJ1-5
AWTSGLAFEFYEQY,TRBV30,TRBJ2-7
ASSLGGRTEAF,TRBV7-8,TRBJ1-1
ASSYQTGKETQY,TRBV7-9,TRBJ2-5
SARGGGISSLGNTIY,TRBV20-1,TRBJ1-3
ASSSDNFRSTEAF,TRBV7-2,TRBJ1-1
ASSLTGNSPLH,TRBV7-6,TRBJ1-6
ATSRVTRALYNSPLH,TRBV15,TRBJ1-6
ASSDQPGAAYEQY,TRBV6-1,TRBJ2-7
ASSEAAITQY,TRBV2,TRBJ2-3
ASQLGSYQPQH,TRBV19,TRBJ1-5
ASSQDPGAHFEQY,TRBV5-4,TRBJ2-7
SARTTDTQY,TRBV20-1,TRBJ2-3
ASSSGLYYEQY,TRBV7-2,TRBJ2-7
ASSGTSGVYEQY,TRBV2,TRBJ2-7
SARVLAGGRETQY,TRBV20-1,TRBJ2-5
ASTHFGGSVNTEAF,TRBV7-6,TRBJ1-1
ASSEQGLEAEKLF,TRBV10-2,TRBJ1-4
SAGRGLGTDTQY,TRBV29-1,TRBJ2-3
GARDFNANPTSGANVLT,TRBV20-1,TRBJ2-6
ATGGEVRATDTQY,TRBV24-1,TRBJ2-3
ASSLEQSPYEQY,TRBV7-2,TRBJ2-7
AISDSGGYT,TRBV10-3,TRBJ1-2
SARGNRDTEAF,TRBV20-1,TRBJ1-1
ASSVETGGPYEQY,TRBV7-9,TRBJ2-7
ASSFDGQPFSEFSPLH,TRBV12-3/TRBV12-4,TRBJ1-6
ASWTGSDTGELF,TRBV5-1,TRBJ2-2
AITPGQSYGYT,TRBV10-3,TRBJ1-2
ASSPVGGNQPQH,TRBV7-2,TRBJ1-5
SAGPRGETQY,TRBV20-1,TRBJ2-5